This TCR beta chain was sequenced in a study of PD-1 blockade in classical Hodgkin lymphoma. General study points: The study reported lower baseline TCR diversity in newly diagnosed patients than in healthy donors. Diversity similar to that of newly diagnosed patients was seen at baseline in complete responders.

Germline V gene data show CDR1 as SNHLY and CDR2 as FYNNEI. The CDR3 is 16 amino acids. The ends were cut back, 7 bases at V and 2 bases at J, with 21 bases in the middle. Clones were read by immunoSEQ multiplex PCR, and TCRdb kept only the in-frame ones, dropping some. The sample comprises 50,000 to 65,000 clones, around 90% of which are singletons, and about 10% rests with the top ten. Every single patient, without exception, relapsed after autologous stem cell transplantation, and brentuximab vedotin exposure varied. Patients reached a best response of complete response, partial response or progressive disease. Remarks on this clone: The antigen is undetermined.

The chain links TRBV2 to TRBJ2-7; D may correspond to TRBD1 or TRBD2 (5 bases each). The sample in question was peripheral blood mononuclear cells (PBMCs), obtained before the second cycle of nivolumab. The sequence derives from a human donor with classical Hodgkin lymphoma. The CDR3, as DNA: TGTGCCAGCATGGACTCCCGAGGACAAGGCACCTACGAGCAGTACTTC. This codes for CASMDSRGQGTYEQYF.